What follows are 26 T cell receptor beta chains derived from one specimen sequenced in a study of blood T cell repertoires in COVID-19. TCRdb keeps only in-frame clones here, not all; method: immunoSEQ multiplex PCR. This sample has roughly 77,000 clones; 65% to 85% occur once, and the top ten carry about 15%. Sequencing input: peripheral blood. These receptors were obtained from a man in his sixties with COVID-19, enrolled during active disease.

Only one count was recorded for this clone. The chain has TRBV29-1 and TRBJ2-7; D is possibly TRBD1 (5 bases). Germline loops: CDR1 SQVTM, CDR2 ANQGSEA. This CDR3 is built from 11 residues. V lost 7 bases, J lost 6 bases, and 13 bases lay in between. CDR3 DNA: TGCAGCGCCTCGTCTAGGGGCGAGCAGTACTTC. The encoded protein is CSASSRGEQYF.

The rearrangement links TRBV12-5 to TRBJ2-3; D perhaps matches TRBD1 (5 bases). CDR1 LGHNT and CDR2 FRNRAP come from the germline V gene. The V gene lost 10 bases and the J gene lost 5 bases, with 16 bases spanning the gap. The length of the CDR3 is 13 residues. CDR3 in DNA: TGTGCTACAGGGCAAGTGAACCTAGATACGCAGTATTTT. Translated: CATGQVNLDTQYF.

The chain is built from TRBV2 and TRBJ2-3, with 8 positions matching TRBD2. CDR1 and CDR2 from the germline V gene are SNHLY and FYNNEI. The CDR3 has 15 residues. The ends lost 7 bases at V and 3 bases at J; junction bases unmatched: 9. The CDR3 bases are TGTGCCAGCACTCTATCGGGCGGGGGGACAGATACGCAGTATTTT. This encodes CASTLSGGGTDTQYF.

The CDR3 bases are TGTGCCAGCAGTTACGGACAGGGATCCACGGATGAGCAGTTCTTC. Residues: CASSYGQGSTDEQFF. The chain joins TRBV5-4 to TRBJ2-1; 8 nucleotides line up with TRBD1. The CDR3 covers 15 residues. Trimming cost V 5 bases and J 8 bases; bases outside gene matches: 12. Germline V gives CDR1 SGHNT, CDR2 YYREEE (reference sequence).

The chain uses TRBV6-5 and TRBJ2-3; D might be TRBD2 (6 bases). Germline lookup yields CDR1 MNHEY and CDR2 SVGAGI. Trimming shortened V by 6 bases and J by 1 base, and 14 bases separated the two germline ends. The CDR3 covers 15 residues. DNA for the CDR3: TGTGCCAGCAGACCCCTCACGGGGGGCACAGATACGCAGTATTTT. Translated, it gives CASRPLTGGTDTQYF.

The rearrangement links TRBV7-3 to TRBJ2-2; possibly TRBD2 for D (7 bases). This CDR3 is built from 15 residues. The germline V gene encodes CDR1 SGHTA and CDR2 FQGTGA. The V end lost 3 bases, the J end lost 3 bases, and 11 bases lay between the germline ends. The CDR3: CASSFGGPDTGELFF. The CDR3 coding sequence is TGTGCCAGCAGCTTCGGGGGGCCCGACACCGGGGAGCTGTTTTTT.

The chain joins TRBV19 to TRBJ1-2; 9 bases line up with TRBD1. This CDR3 is built from 17 residues. Germline lookup yields CDR1 LNHDA and CDR2 SQIVND (reference sequence). Trimming took 9 bases from V and 2 from J; bases not matched to a gene: 16. The CDR3 sequence: CASRDHRGQTPNYGYTF. The CDR3 DNA sequence: TGTGCCAGCCGAGATCACAGGGGGCAGACCCCAAACTATGGCTACACCTTC.

The V call is TRBV5-6, the J call TRBJ1-5; possibly TRBD1 for D (6 bases). V lost 4 bases to trimming and J lost 0 bases, with 17 bases between them. Germline assignment: CDR1 SGHDT and CDR2 YYEEEE. The CDR3 contains 17 residues. CDR3 residues: CASSPSGGLGSNQPQHF. DNA for the CDR3: TGTGCCAGCAGCCCGTCGGGGGGCCTGGGTAGCAATCAGCCCCAGCATTTT.

The rearrangement links TRBV18 to TRBJ2-6; perhaps TRBD1 as D (6 bases). CDR1 is KGHSH and CDR2 is LQKENI in the germline V gene. Between the trimmed V and J ends, which lost 5 bases and 0 bases, there was a span of 14 bases. This CDR3 has 17 amino acids. The CDR3 DNA reads as TGTGCCAGCTCATCCAGGGGATTTGTCTCTGGGGCCAACGTCCTGACTTTC. This encodes CASSSRGFVSGANVLTF.

The gene calls are TRBV4-2 and TRBJ2-2; 7 bases match TRBD2. The CDR3 runs to 15 residues. V gave up 3 bases and J gave up 3 bases; unmatched junction bases: 4. Germline V CDR1 and CDR2: LGHNA, YNFKEQ. This CDR3 is CASSQITSDTGELFF. CDR3 coding DNA: TGTGCCAGCAGCCAGATTACTAGCGACACCGGGGAGCTGTTTTTT.

The chain couples TRBV10-3 to TRBJ2-1; 9 nucleotides line up with TRBD1. Germline V gene data show CDR1 as ENHRY and CDR2 as SYGVKD. CDR3 size: 15 residues. V dropped 10 bases and J dropped 5; count of bases not matched to a gene: 12. Here the CDR3 DNA reads TGTGCCACCCAAATTGCGGGACAGGGAAACAATGAGCAGTTCTTC. Translated: CATQIAGQGNNEQFF.

V gene TRBV5-1 combines with J gene TRBJ2-1; 9 bases match TRBD2. Per the germline V gene, CDR1 is SGHRS and CDR2 is YFSETQ. V gave up 7 bases and J gave up 5 bases; unmatched junction bases: 7. The CDR3 has 14 amino acids. The CDR3 region has the DNA TGCGCCAGCGGGGAGGCTAGCGGGAACAATGAGCAGTTCTTC. It specifies CASGEASGNNEQFF. The whole variable domain, remainder taken from reference TRBV5-1 and TRBJ2-1, is KAGVTQTPRYLIKTRGQQVTLSCSPISGHRSVSWYQQTPGQGLQFLFEYFSETQRNKGNFPGRFSGRQFSNSRSEMNVSTLELGDSALYLCASGEASGNNEQFFGPGTRLTVL.

V is TRBV6-5 and J is TRBJ1-6; TRBD1 might be the D (6 bases). The V gene lost 2 bases and the J gene lost 7 bases, with 15 bases spanning the gap. Per the germline V gene, CDR1 is MNHEY and CDR2 is SVGAGI. The CDR3 is 16 residues long. The CDR3 region has the DNA TGTGCCAGCAGTTACCAAGTGGGACAAACCAATTCACCCCTCCACTTT. It translates to CASSYQVGQTNSPLHF.

The V and J genes are TRBV16 and TRBJ1-5; D is undetermined. The CDR3 runs to 13 residues. Between the trimmed V and J ends, which lost 7 bases and 9 bases, there was a span of 16 bases. Germline CDR1 reads KGHSY; CDR2 reads FQNENV. CDR3 in DNA: TGTGCCAGCACCCCGGGGAATCCATCGCCCCAGCATTTT. Translated, it gives CASTPGNPSPQHF.

The rearrangement uses TRBV28 and TRBJ2-7, with a tentative D call TRBD2 (7 bases). The germline CDR1 and CDR2 sequences are MDHEN and SYDVKM. The CDR3 is 13 residues long. The germline V and J ends were trimmed by 10 bases and 4 bases, with 17 bases remaining between them. The CDR3 protein is CATKPGGPYEQYF. CDR3 DNA sequence: TGTGCCACAAAGCCGGGGGGCCCTTACGAGCAGTACTTC.

The chain has TRBV11-2 and TRBJ1-2; TRBD1 matches at 7 bases. The germline CDR1 and CDR2 sequences are SGHAT and FQNNGV. Losses at the gene ends were 4 bases for V and 3 bases for J; bases not matched to a gene: 2. The CDR3 contains 13 residues. CDR3 residues: CASSYRGDYGYTF. CDR3 DNA: TGTGCCAGCAGCTACAGGGGTGACTATGGCTACACCTTC.

The chain couples TRBV11-2 to TRBJ1-1; 8 nucleotides line up with TRBD1. The CDR3 is made up of 15 amino acids. Trimming removed 5 bases from V and 3 bases from J; junction bases left unmatched: 8. The germline gives CDR1 SGHAT, CDR2 FQNNGV. CDR3 residues: CASSQVAGGDTEAFF. The CDR3 DNA is TGTGCCAGCAGCCAGGTGGCAGGGGGCGACACTGAAGCTTTCTTT.

This clone was seen a few times. The chain carries TRBV3-1 (or the pseudogene TRBV3-2) and TRBJ1-1, with D unresolved. Trimming left V 6 bases short and J 8 bases short, with 13 bases between. The CDR3 is made up of 12 amino acids. CDR1 and CDR2 from the germline V gene are LGHDT and YNNKEL (reference sequence). The CDR3 loop is CASRQPTGEAFF. The CDR3 coding sequence is TGTGCCAGCAGGCAGCCGACTGGGGAAGCTTTCTTT.

The chain has TRBV30 and TRBJ1-1; a possible D gene is TRBD1 (5 bases). V was shortened by 8 bases and J by 3 bases, with 16 bases between the two germline ends. In germline, CDR1 is GTSNPN, CDR2 SVGIG (reference sequence). This CDR3 is built from 13 residues. CDR3 sequence reads: CARSFFRDTEAFF. The CDR3 DNA reads as TGTGCCCGGTCATTTTTCAGGGACACTGAAGCTTTCTTT.

The V call is TRBV3-1 (or the pseudogene TRBV3-2), the J call TRBJ2-1; 12 bases are a match to TRBD2. The germline CDR1 and CDR2 sequences are LGHDT and YNNKEL (reference sequence). CDR3 length equals 15 residues. With V trimmed by 1 base and J by 9 bases, 4 bases remained unmatched. The CDR3 spells CASSQASGRAIEQFF. The CDR3 region has the DNA TGTGCCAGCAGCCAAGCTAGCGGGAGGGCCATTGAGCAGTTCTTC.

This chain links TRBV11-3 with TRBJ2-7; TRBD2 is a possible D gene (6 bases). The CDR3 is 15 amino acids. The V gene's germline CDR1 is SGHNT and CDR2 YENEEA. Trimming took off 5 bases at V and 8 bases at J, with 22 bases between the two ends. CDR3 residues: CASSAETGGDRKQYF. CDR3 bases: TGTGCCAGCAGCGCGGAGACCGGGGGTGATAGAAAGCAGTACTTC.

This CDR3 is CASSLGAGQETQYF. As DNA, the CDR3 is TGCGCCAGCAGCTTGGGTGCAGGCCAAGAGACCCAGTACTTC. The gene calls are TRBV5-1 and TRBJ2-5; D remains ambiguous. The length of the CDR3 is 14 residues. Germline V gene lookup returns CDR1 SGHRS and CDR2 YFSETQ. The V and J ends lost 0 bases and 1 base respectively, with 7 bases between them. Together with reference TRBV5-1 and TRBJ2-5, the CDR3 gives the full variable domain: KAGVTQTPRYLIKTRGQQVTLSCSPISGHRSVSWYQQTPGQGLQFLFEYFSETQRNKGNFPGRFSGRQFSNSRSEMNVSTLELGDSALYLCASSLGAGQETQYFGPGTRLLVL.

This sequence joins TRBV3-1 (or the pseudogene TRBV3-2) and TRBJ2-6, with D maybe TRBD2 (6 bases). In germline, CDR1 is LGHDT, CDR2 YNNKEL (reference sequence). The CDR3 is made up of 15 amino acids. Trimming left V 5 bases short and J 4 bases short, with 12 bases between. The CDR3 DNA reads TGTGCCAGCAGCACCGGGGACTTCGGGGCCAACGTCCTGACTTTC. Amino acid sequence: CASSTGDFGANVLTF.

The V call is TRBV5-1, the J call TRBJ1-1, with a weak D call TRBD1 (6 bases). The germline V and J ends were trimmed by 4 bases and 4 bases, with 17 bases remaining between them. Germline lookup yields CDR1 SGHRS and CDR2 YFSETQ. The CDR3 spans 15 residues. The CDR3 sequence: CASSPTGSKSTEAFF. CDR3 in DNA: TGCGCCAGCAGCCCGACAGGTTCAAAGAGCACTGAAGCTTTCTTT.

This chain uses TRBV6-1 with TRBJ2-5; 9 bases align to TRBD2. CDR1 is MNHNS and CDR2 is SASEGT in the germline V gene. This CDR3 is built from 15 residues. The J segment lost 1 base and the V segment lost 3 bases, leaving 3 bases of the junction unmatched. The CDR3 loop reads CASSDVTSGQETQYF. CDR3 nucleotides: TGTGCCAGCAGTGACGTGACTAGCGGCCAAGAGACCCAGTACTTC.

The rearrangement joins TRBV2 to TRBJ1-5; D not resolved. The CDR3 contains 13 residues. Germline V CDR1 and CDR2: SNHLY, FYNNEI. V was cut by 2 bases and J by 7 bases, with 9 bases left in between. CDR3 DNA: TGTGCCAGCAGTGAAAACTCCCCACAGCCCCAGCATTTT. Its protein product is CASSENSPQPQHF. The full variable domain, its missing parts supplied by reference TRBV2 and TRBJ1-5, is EPEVTQTPSHQVTQMGQEVILRCVPISNHLYFYWYRQILGQKVEFLVSFYNNEISEKSEIFDDQFSVERPDGSNFTLKIRSTKLEDSAMYFCASSENSPQPQHFGDGTRLSIL.